Shown below are 22 T cell receptor beta chains from a single sample sequenced in a study of blood T cells in healthy people across ages. Then a second PCR, running roughly 7 to 11 cycles, was carried out with a sample-barcoded 5' primer and a J-beta primer mix. TCRdb independently ran MiXCR on the 5' RACE reads; one entry per CDR3 protein. Here the sample spans hundreds of thousands of distinct CDR3 sequences, under 45% being singletons. The material sequenced was blood. The receptors originated from a man aged 60 to 75 in good health.

This chain connects TRBV20-1 to TRBJ2-7, with D perhaps matching TRBD2 (6 bases). Germline CDR1 is DFQATT and CDR2 is SNEGSKA (reference sequence). The CDR3 runs to 12 residues. The CDR3 here is CGQEGLNYEQYF. The CDR3 bases are TGCGGGCAGGAGGGACTTAACTACGAGCAGTACTTC.

The CDR3 DNA reads TGTGCCAGCAGGGAGGGACAGGAGACAGATACGCAGTATTTT. It translates to CASREGQETDTQYF. The V gene is TRBV28, the J gene TRBJ2-3, with 8 positions matching TRBD1. From germline, CDR1 is MDHEN and CDR2 SYDVKM. Unmatched junction bases numbered 5, after V lost 6 bases and J lost 3 bases. CDR3 length equals 14 residues.

V gene TRBV9 combines with J gene TRBJ1-5; D not resolved. The germline V gene has CDR1 SGDLS and CDR2 YYNGEE. The CDR3 covers 14 residues. Trimming removed 0 bases at V and 4 bases at J, with 8 bases between. The CDR3: CASSVGVGNQPQHF. Here the CDR3 DNA reads TGTGCCAGCAGCGTAGGGGTGGGAAATCAGCCCCAGCATTTT.

About this clonotype itself: A clone one base away is much larger, so this may be a read error. This chain joins TRBV7-9 and TRBJ2-7; D gene uncertain. Trimming pared 1 base from V and 3 bases from J, leaving 13 bases between. In germline, CDR1 is SEHNR, CDR2 FQNEAQ (reference sequence). The CDR3 has 15 residues. CDR3 loop: CASSLGQASFYEQYF. As DNA, the CDR3 is TGTGCCAGCAGCTTAGGCCAGGCGAGCTTCTACGAGCAGTACTTC.

V gene TRBV11-3 combines with J gene TRBJ2-3, with unresolved D. Deletions cut 5 bases from V and 0 bases from J, with 12 bases between. This CDR3 spans 15 amino acids. CDR1 SGHNT and CDR2 YENEEA come from the germline V gene. Here the CDR3 reads CASSRGLLSTDTQYF. The CDR3 DNA sequence: TGTGCCAGCAGCAGAGGTCTTTTAAGCACAGATACGCAGTATTTT.

The CDR3 is CASRDPPQSSYNEQFF. The DNA for the CDR3 is TGTGCCAGCCGCGATCCCCCGCAAAGCTCCTACAATGAGCAGTTCTTC. V and J are TRBV6-1 and TRBJ2-1; D unclear. V dropped 8 bases and J dropped 0 bases, with 17 bases sitting between them. The CDR3 sequence is 16 residues long. From germline, CDR1 is MNHNS and CDR2 SASEGT.

This clonotype has more than one count but fewer than ten. The gene calls are TRBV7-6 and TRBJ1-5; D not certain. The CDR3 length is 13 residues. V was trimmed by 4 bases and J by 1 base, leaving 5 bases between them. Germline V gene data show CDR1 as SGHVS and CDR2 as FNYEAQ. CDR3 sequence (DNA): TGTGCCAGCAGCTCCGACAGCAATCAGCCCCAGCATTTT. Its translation is CASSSDSNQPQHF. Full variable domain (outside the CDR3, taken from reference TRBV7-6 and TRBJ1-5): GAGVSQSPRYKVTKRGQDVALRCDPISGHVSLYWYRQALGQGPEFLTYFNYEAQQDKSGLPNDRFSAERPEGSISTLTIQRTEQRDSAMYRCASSSDSNQPQHFGDGTRLSIL.

The sample holds many counts of this clonotype. This chain links TRBV4-3 with TRBJ2-5; D ambiguous. The CDR3 runs 14 residues. V lost 3 bases, J lost 5 bases, and 13 bases lay in between. The germline V gene has CDR1 LGHNA and CDR2 YSLEER. The CDR3, as DNA: TGCGCCAGCAGCCAGCTTGGAACCCTGGAGACCCAGTACTTC. It codes for CASSQLGTLETQYF.

This clonotype occurred a few times. The gene calls are TRBV4-3 and TRBJ1-5; no clear D gene. CDR3 size: 15 residues. The germline V and J ends were trimmed by 4 bases and 0 bases, with 10 bases remaining between them. CDR1 and CDR2 from the germline V gene are LGHNA and YSLEER. The CDR3 protein is CASSRWRDSNQPQHF. The CDR3 nucleotides are TGCGCCAGCAGCCGTTGGAGGGATAGCAATCAGCCCCAGCATTTT.

A remark on this clonotype: This may be a read error: a much more frequent sequence differs by one nucleotide. This rearrangement joins TRBV20-1 to TRBJ2-7, with TRBD2 as a possible D gene (6 bases). Trimming removed 5 bases from V and 0 bases from J, with 17 bases in between. The germline gives CDR1 DFQATT, CDR2 SNEGSKA (reference sequence). The CDR3 is 15 residues long. The CDR3, as DNA: TGCAGTGCTGAGGAGGGAACACGAAGCTCCTACGAGCAGTACTTC. This sequence encodes CSAEEGTRSSYEQYF.

This rearrangement joins TRBV29-1 to TRBJ1-2; D perhaps matches TRBD1 (6 bases). Germline V lookup: CDR1 SQVTM, CDR2 ANQGSEA. The CDR3 extends over 13 amino acids. The ends were cut back, 4 bases at V and 1 base at J, with 10 bases in the middle. CDR3 sequence reads: CSVARDNNYGYTF. As DNA, the CDR3 is TGCAGCGTTGCCCGGGACAATAACTATGGCTACACCTTC.

This clonotype has more than one count but fewer than ten. The V and J genes are TRBV10-2 and TRBJ1-5, with unresolved D. Germline V gene lookup returns CDR1 WSHSY and CDR2 SAAADI. With 4 bases removed from V and 0 bases from J, the gap between germline ends came to 28 bases. CDR3 size: 21 residues. CDR3 DNA: TGCGCCAGCAGTGCCCGGGAAGGCGACTTACCTATCCTTTATAGCAATCAGCCCCAGCATTTT. Its translation is CASSAREGDLPILYSNQPQHF.

The V and J genes are TRBV6-2 or TRBV6-3 and TRBJ2-5; unclear D gene. V was trimmed by 3 bases and J by 3 bases, leaving 14 bases between them. Germline-derived CDR1 and CDR2 are MNHEY and SVGEGT. This CDR3 contains 15 residues. The CDR3 DNA sequence: TGTGCCAGCAGTTATCGTAGGCAGCAAGAAGAGACCCAGTACTTC. This translates into CASSYRRQQEETQYF.

V gene TRBV7-2 combines with J gene TRBJ2-3; D not resolved. Trimming left V 3 bases short and J 4 bases short, with 14 bases between. This CDR3 has 15 residues. CDR1 and CDR2 from the germline V gene are SGHTA and FQGNSA. The CDR3 here is CASSLFPSAADTQYF. In nucleotides, the CDR3 is TGTGCCAGCAGCTTGTTCCCTAGTGCGGCAGATACGCAGTATTTT.

As for this clonotype: A read error is possible here, since a much larger clone lies one base away. The CDR3 spells CASMDRAYEQYF. CDR3 DNA: TGTGCCAGCATGGACAGGGCCTACGAGCAGTACTTC. The genes are TRBV6-2 or TRBV6-3 and TRBJ2-7; 8 positions match TRBD1. The germline V gene encodes CDR1 MNHEY and CDR2 SVGEGT. This CDR3 has 12 amino acids. Trimming cost V 7 bases and J 2 bases; bases outside gene matches: 1.

About this clonotype: One junction end disagrees with the germline gene, perhaps due to a read error. The chain combines TRBV10-3 with TRBJ2-7, with 12 bases lining up with TRBD2. This CDR3 has 16 residues. From germline, CDR1 is ENHRY and CDR2 SYGVKD. The CDR3 DNA reads TGTGCCACCAGTGGTGGACTAGCGGGGTCCTCCTACGAGCAGTACTTC. The encoded protein is CATSGGLAGSSYEQYF.

This sequence joins TRBV6-5 and TRBJ2-1, with 12 bases matching TRBD2. Germline V gene data show CDR1 as MNHEY and CDR2 as SVGAGI. Trimming removed 8 bases from V and 6 bases from J; junction bases left unmatched: 5. CDR3 length equals 14 residues. The CDR3 here is CASGTSGPSNEQFF. The CDR3, as DNA: TGTGCCAGCGGGACTAGCGGGCCCTCCAATGAGCAGTTCTTC.

The chain uses TRBV12-3 or TRBV12-4 and TRBJ2-7; D is ambiguous. V gave up 4 bases and J gave up 1 base, with 8 bases separating them. CDR3 length: 13 residues. CDR3 region: CASSYFPSYEQYF. For the CDR3, the DNA is TGTGCCAGCAGTTATTTTCCATCCTACGAGCAGTACTTC.

This clonotype was found many times. The chain is built from TRBV6-6 and TRBJ1-4; a weak D match, TRBD1 (5 bases). V lost 5 bases and J 5 bases, leaving 12 bases between the germline ends. This CDR3 comprises 14 residues. Germline assignment: CDR1 MNHNY and CDR2 SVGAGI (reference sequence). The CDR3 bases are TGTGCCAGCAGTCCCGGGACCGGGAATGAAAAACTGTTTTTT. This gives the protein CASSPGTGNEKLFF.

The table lists this clonotype with a few counts. The rearrangement uses TRBV7-2 and TRBJ2-4, with D perhaps TRBD1 (6 bases). The J call may be in error: the DNA end matches TRBJ2-5 better. In germline, CDR1 is SGHTA, CDR2 FQGNSA. There are 13 residues in the CDR3. The CDR3, as DNA: TGTGCCAGCAGCAACACAGGGATAGAGACCCAGTACTTC. Its protein is CASSNTGIETQYF.

This clonotype was detected only a few times. The chain joins TRBV5-1 to TRBJ1-5, with D perhaps matching TRBD1 (5 bases). The CDR3 is 15 amino acids. Germline loops: CDR1 SGHRS, CDR2 YFSETQ. Trimming removed 0 bases at V and 7 bases at J, with 14 bases between. CDR3 coding DNA: TGCGCCAGCAGCTTGGACGGGGCAGGGCTGCAGCCCCAGCATTTT. This codes for CASSLDGAGLQPQHF.

V gene TRBV7-9 combines with J gene TRBJ1-2, with D tentatively TRBD1 (6 bases). V was clipped by 1 base and J by 4 bases, with 13 bases between them. The length of the CDR3 is 15 residues. Germline V gene sequence: CDR1 SEHNR, CDR2 FQNEAQ (reference sequence). CDR3 sequence reads: CASSLGQGSGYGYTF. Here the CDR3 DNA reads TGTGCCAGCAGCTTAGGGCAGGGGAGTGGCTATGGCTACACCTTC. Looking up the rest from reference TRBV7-9 and TRBJ1-2 gives the full variable domain: DTGVSQNPRHKITKRGQNVTFRCDPISEHNRLYWYRQTLGQGPEFLTYFQNEAQLEKSRLLSDRFSAERPKGSFSTLEIQRTEQGDSAMYLCASSLGQGSGYGYTFGSGTRLTVV.